This T cell receptor beta chain came from a study of blood T cell repertoires in COVID-19 (dated by TCRdb to the early 2020s). Describing the broader study: Samples from collaborators originated in the United States, Italy and Spain and spanned both the acute and convalescent phases of COVID-19. The prospective study material was composed of cDNA or gDNA derived from T cells, B-cell-depleted T cells, or PBMCs. The dataset comprised deeply sampled blood TCRbeta repertoires from subjects exposed to, actively infected with, or recovered from COVID-19. The repertoires were made available in a free public database intended to serve as a resource for research on the immune response to SARS-CoV-2. The samples were drawn from the first 160 participants of the ongoing ImmuneRACE study and from about 1,200 subjects provided by 6 global collaborators. Sample metadata almost always included a de-identified subject ID, COVID-19 status, age in years and sex. Where available, HLA class I and class II types were taken from metadata supplied by the sample provider and were not determined by assay-based typing.

Participants in the prospective study were enrolled through a virtual design, were aged 18 to 89 years, and lived in about two dozen United States geographic areas. In the prospective study, participants were assigned to cohorts based on the clinical history participants reported in a screening survey and a study questionnaire. Recovered participants in ImmuneRACE Cohort 3 were defined as having two consecutive negative NP/OP PCR tests, clearance from a healthcare professional, or resolution of symptoms. In the prospective study, whole blood, serum and a nasopharyngeal or oropharyngeal swab were collected from each participant by mobile phlebotomists. Over a roughly 2-month period, participants in the prospective study had the option of providing additional blood draws and questionnaires. Blood samples from the prospective study were shipped frozen or at room temperature prior to DNA extraction.

With regard to this clone: Its antigen is currently not known. Within one base of it there is no much larger clone, and no base qualities were kept.

The immunoSEQ Assay, a bias-controlled multiplex PCR, was used to amplify TCRbeta CDR3 regions from genomic DNA. On the study's bioinformatics: Within the assay, amplification of reference gene primers was used to estimate how many nucleated cells each sample contained. To quantify the absolute abundance of each unique TCRbeta CDR3 rearrangement, sequence reads were collapsed and filtered. For each sample, productive Simpson clonality was calculated by taking the square root of Simpson's diversity index across productive rearrangements. TCRdb obtained this table from immuneACCESS and retained in-frame rearrangements with V and J assigned. These tables miss some clones; where compared with another copy, unresolved V genes account for less than half of the shortfall, and the remainder is unexplained. V, J and clone size reflect that table, while D and trimming were determined from the DNA. The sample table contains around 360,000 clones; only one count was recorded for roughly nine tenths of them. The leading ten clones occupy around 3% of the sample.

Overall study outcomes, separate from this receptor: The quantity of clinical and demographic metadata differed by source and by participant and was supplied without curation.

The origin of this receptor is a woman under 40 who had recovered from COVID-19. Specimen: PBMCs or T cells enriched from blood (not recorded which).

The nucleotide sequence is given as TGTGCCAGCAGCTTTGGGCCTGGAAACACCATATATTTT. The translation is CASSFGPGNTIYF. In this chain, TRBV7-9 is recombined with TRBJ1-3, with no reliable assignment of the D segment. Trimming takes 3 bases from V and 2 bases from J, and the germline ends sit 5 bases apart. From the germline V gene (reference sequence), CDR1 is SEHNR and CDR2 is FQNEAQ. The CDR3 numbers 13 residues from cysteine through phenylalanine. CDR3 DNA only is kept here, 39 bases in frame from base 1.